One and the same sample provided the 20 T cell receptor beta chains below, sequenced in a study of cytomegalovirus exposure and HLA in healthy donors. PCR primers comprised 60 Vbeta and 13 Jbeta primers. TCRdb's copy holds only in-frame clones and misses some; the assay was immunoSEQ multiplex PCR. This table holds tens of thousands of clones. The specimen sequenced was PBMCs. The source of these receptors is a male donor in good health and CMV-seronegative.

The CDR3 reads CAWCLPGGSYEQYF. DNA of the CDR3: TGTGCCTGGTGTTTACCGGGGGGAAGCTACGAGCAGTACTTC. The chain uses TRBV30 and TRBJ2-7; TRBD2 matches at 7 bases. Germline V CDR1 and CDR2: GTSNPN, SVGIG (reference sequence). J lost 3 bases, V lost 5 bases, and 10 bases had no gene match. The CDR3 consists of 14 residues. Together with reference TRBV30 and TRBJ2-7, the CDR3 gives the full variable domain: SQTIHQWPATLVQPVGSPLSLECTVEGTSNPNLYWYRQAAGRGLQLLFYSVGIGQISSEVPQNLSASRPQDRQFILSSKKLLLSDSGFYLCAWCLPGGSYEQYFGPGTRLTVT.

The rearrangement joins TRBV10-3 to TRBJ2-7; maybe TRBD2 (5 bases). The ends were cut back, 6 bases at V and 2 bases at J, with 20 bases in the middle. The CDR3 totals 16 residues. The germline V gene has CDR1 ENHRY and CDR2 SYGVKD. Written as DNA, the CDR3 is TGTGCCATCAGCGCGTTTGAGGGCCCCTCTACCTACGAGCAGTACTTC. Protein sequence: CAISAFEGPSTYEQYF.

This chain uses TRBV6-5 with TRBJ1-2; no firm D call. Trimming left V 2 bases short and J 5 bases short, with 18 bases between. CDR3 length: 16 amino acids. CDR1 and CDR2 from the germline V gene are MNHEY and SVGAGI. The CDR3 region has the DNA TGTGCCAGCAGTTACCGGAGAACTAGGGTTGAATATGGCTACACCTTC. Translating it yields CASSYRRTRVEYGYTF.

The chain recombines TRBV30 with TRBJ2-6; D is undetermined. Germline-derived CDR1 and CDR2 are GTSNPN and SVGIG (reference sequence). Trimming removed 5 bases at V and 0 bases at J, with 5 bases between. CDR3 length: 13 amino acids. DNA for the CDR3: TGTGCCTGGTCCTACTCTGGGGCCAACGTCCTGACTTTC. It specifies CAWSYSGANVLTF.

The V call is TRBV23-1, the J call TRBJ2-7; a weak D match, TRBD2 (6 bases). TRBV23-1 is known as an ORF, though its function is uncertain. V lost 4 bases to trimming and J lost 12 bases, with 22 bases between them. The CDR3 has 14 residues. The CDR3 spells CASSRARDCISWYF. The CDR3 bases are TGCGCCAGCAGTCGAGCCCGGGACTGCATAAGTTGGTACTTC.

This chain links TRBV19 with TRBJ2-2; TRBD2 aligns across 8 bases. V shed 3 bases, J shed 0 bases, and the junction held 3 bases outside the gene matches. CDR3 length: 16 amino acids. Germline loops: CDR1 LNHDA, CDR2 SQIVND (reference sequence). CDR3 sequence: CASSISGASNTGELFF. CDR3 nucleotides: TGTGCCAGTAGTATTAGCGGGGCTTCGAACACCGGGGAGCTGTTTTTT.

The CDR3 bases are TGTGCCAGCAGTGCCTGGGGAGGGGGAAATCAGCCCCAGCATTTT. This encodes CASSAWGGGNQPQHF. The gene calls are TRBV6-1 and TRBJ1-5, with a tentative D call TRBD1 (6 bases). Looked up from germline, CDR1 is MNHNS and CDR2 is SASEGT. The CDR3 length is 15 residues. Trimming pared 4 bases from V and 4 bases from J, leaving 14 bases between.

The CDR3: CASSQEARDGNQPQHF. In DNA, the CDR3 is TGTGCCAGCAGCCAAGAGGCCAGGGATGGCAATCAGCCCCAGCATTTT. The chain combines TRBV14 with TRBJ1-5; D is perhaps TRBD1 (5 bases). Trimming pared 0 bases from V and 2 bases from J, leaving 11 bases between. CDR1 is SGHDN and CDR2 is FVKESK in the germline V gene. This CDR3 has 16 amino acids. Combining the CDR3 with reference TRBV14 and TRBJ1-5 gives the whole variable domain EAGVTQFPSHSVIEKGQTVTLRCDPISGHDNLYWYRRVMGKEIKFLLHFVKESKQDESGMPNNRFLAERTGGTYSTLKVQPAELEDSGVYFCASSQEARDGNQPQHFGDGTRLSIL.

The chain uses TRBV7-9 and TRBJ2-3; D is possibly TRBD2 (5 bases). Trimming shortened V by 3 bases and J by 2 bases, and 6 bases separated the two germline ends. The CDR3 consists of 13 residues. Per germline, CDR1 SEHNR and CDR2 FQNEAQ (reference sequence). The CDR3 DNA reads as TGTGCCAGCAGCTTCGGGGTCACAGATACGCAGTATTTT. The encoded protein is CASSFGVTDTQYF.

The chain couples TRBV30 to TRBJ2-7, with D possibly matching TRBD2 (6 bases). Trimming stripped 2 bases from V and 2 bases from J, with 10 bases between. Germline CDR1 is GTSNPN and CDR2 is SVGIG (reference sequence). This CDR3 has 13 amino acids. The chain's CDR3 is CAWSMGLPYEQYF. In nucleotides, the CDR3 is TGTGCCTGGAGTATGGGACTTCCCTACGAGCAGTACTTC. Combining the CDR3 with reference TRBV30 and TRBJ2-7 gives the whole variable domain SQTIHQWPATLVQPVGSPLSLECTVEGTSNPNLYWYRQAAGRGLQLLFYSVGIGQISSEVPQNLSASRPQDRQFILSSKKLLLSDSGFYLCAWSMGLPYEQYFGPGTRLTVT.

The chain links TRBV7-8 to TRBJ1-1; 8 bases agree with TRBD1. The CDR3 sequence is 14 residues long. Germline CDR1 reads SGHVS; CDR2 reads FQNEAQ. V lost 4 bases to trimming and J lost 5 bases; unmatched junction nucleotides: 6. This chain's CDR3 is CASSYGQGRTEAFF. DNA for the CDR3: TGTGCCAGCAGCTACGGACAGGGCAGAACTGAAGCTTTCTTT.

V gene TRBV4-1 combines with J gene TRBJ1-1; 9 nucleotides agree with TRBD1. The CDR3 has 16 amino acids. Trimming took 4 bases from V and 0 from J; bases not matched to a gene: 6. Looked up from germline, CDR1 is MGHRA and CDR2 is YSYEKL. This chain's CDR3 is CASSPQGAKVNTEAFF. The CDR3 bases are TGCGCCAGCAGCCCACAGGGGGCGAAAGTGAACACTGAAGCTTTCTTT.

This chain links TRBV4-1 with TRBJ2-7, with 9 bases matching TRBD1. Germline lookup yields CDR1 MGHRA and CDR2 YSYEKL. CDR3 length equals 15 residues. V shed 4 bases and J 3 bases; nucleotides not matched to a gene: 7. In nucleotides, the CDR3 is TGCGCCAGCAGCCGGGCCGGGACAGGGTTCTACGAGCAGTACTTC. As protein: CASSRAGTGFYEQYF.

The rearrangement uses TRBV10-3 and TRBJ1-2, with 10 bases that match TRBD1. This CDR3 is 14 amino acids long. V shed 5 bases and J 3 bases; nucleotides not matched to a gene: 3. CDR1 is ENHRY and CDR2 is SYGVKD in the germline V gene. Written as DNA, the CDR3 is TGTGCCATCAGTCCCGGACAGGGGGACTATGGCTACACCTTC. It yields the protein CAISPGQGDYGYTF.

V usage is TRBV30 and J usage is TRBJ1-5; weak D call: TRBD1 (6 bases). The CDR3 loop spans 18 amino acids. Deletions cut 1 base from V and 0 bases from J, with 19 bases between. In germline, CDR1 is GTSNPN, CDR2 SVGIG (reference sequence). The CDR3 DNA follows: TGTGCCTGGAGTGCCGCGTGGGGGCAGGGTAGTAGCAATCAGCCCCAGCATTTT. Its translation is CAWSAAWGQGSSNQPQHF.

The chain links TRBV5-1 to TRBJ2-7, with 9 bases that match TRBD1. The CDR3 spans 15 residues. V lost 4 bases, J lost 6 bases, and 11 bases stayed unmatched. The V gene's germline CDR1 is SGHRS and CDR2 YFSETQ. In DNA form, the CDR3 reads TGCGCCAGCAGCGGGACAGGGATAGGTTTAGCCGAGCAGTACTTC. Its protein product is CASSGTGIGLAEQYF.

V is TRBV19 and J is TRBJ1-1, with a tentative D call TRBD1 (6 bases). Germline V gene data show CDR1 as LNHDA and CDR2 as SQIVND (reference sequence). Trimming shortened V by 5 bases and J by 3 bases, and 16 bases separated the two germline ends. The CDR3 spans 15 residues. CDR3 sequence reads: CASSVGGHADTEAFF. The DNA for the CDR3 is TGTGCCAGTAGTGTGGGGGGGCATGCTGACACTGAAGCTTTCTTT. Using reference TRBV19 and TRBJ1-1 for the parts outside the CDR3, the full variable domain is DGGITQSPKYLFRKEGQNVTLSCEQNLNHDAMYWYRQDPGQGLRLIYYSQIVNDFQKGDIAEGYSVSREKKESFPLTVTSAQKNPTAFYLCASSVGGHADTEAFFGQGTRLTVV.

The DNA of the CDR3 is TGCGCCAGCAGCCAAGATCGCGGGGCAACTAATGAAAAACTGTTTTTT. The encoded protein is CASSQDRGATNEKLFF. V usage is TRBV4-1 and J usage is TRBJ1-4; D gene uncertain. The CDR3 is 16 residues long. The germline CDR1 and CDR2 sequences are MGHRA and YSYEKL. Deletions cut 0 bases from V and 0 bases from J, with 8 bases between.

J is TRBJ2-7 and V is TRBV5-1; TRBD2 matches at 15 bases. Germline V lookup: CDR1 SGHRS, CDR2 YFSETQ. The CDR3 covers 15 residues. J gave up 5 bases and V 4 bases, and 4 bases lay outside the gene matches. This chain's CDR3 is CASSLGLAGGDEQYF. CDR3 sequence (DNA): TGCGCCAGCAGCCTGGGACTAGCGGGGGGAGACGAGCAGTACTTC.

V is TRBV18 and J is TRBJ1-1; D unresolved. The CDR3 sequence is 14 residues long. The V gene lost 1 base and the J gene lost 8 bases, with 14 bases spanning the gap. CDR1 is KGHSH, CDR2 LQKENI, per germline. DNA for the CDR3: TGTGCCAGCTCACCACGCATAAGCCCCCTAGAAGCTTTCTTT. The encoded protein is CASSPRISPLEAFF.